The 8 T cell receptor beta chains listed next were all sequenced from one sample in a study of blood T cell repertoires in COVID-19. The protocol was immunoSEQ multiplex PCR, while the TCRdb copy is restricted to in-frame clones and leaves out a portion. The sample holds 300,000 to 400,000 clones, roughly nine tenths seen once. The material sequenced was peripheral blood. Receptors were obtained from a woman in her 30s with COVID-19, enrolled during active disease.

The V gene is TRBV3-1 (or the pseudogene TRBV3-2), the J gene TRBJ2-6; D is uncertain. Trimming removed 1 base from V and 0 bases from J, with 7 bases in between. Germline V gene data show CDR1 as LGHDT and CDR2 as YNNKEL (reference sequence). The CDR3 runs to 16 residues. In DNA form, the CDR3 reads TGTGCCAGCAGCCAAGCCCTAAACTCTGGGGCCAACGTCCTGACTTTC. Its protein is CASSQALNSGANVLTF.

The rearrangement joins TRBV29-1 to TRBJ2-2, with 7 nucleotides matching TRBD1. Germline loops: CDR1 SQVTM, CDR2 ANQGSEA. J lost 8 bases, V lost 6 bases, and 9 bases had no gene match. The CDR3 is made up of 13 amino acids. CDR3 in amino acids: CSVDGTAPGELFF. The CDR3 DNA follows: TGCAGCGTGGACGGGACAGCTCCGGGGGAGCTGTTTTTT.

The V gene is TRBV2, the J gene TRBJ2-7; tentatively, D is TRBD1 (5 bases). V was shortened by 1 base and J by 2 bases, with 15 bases between the two germline ends. CDR3 size: 16 residues. In germline, CDR1 is SNHLY, CDR2 FYNNEI. Here the CDR3 DNA reads TGTGCCAGCAGTGAAGGACCAGGGCGAGACCCCTACGAGCAGTACGTC. Protein: CASSEGPGRDPYEQYV.

This chain joins TRBV10-1 and TRBJ2-1, with no clear D. Per the germline V gene, CDR1 is WNHNN and CDR2 is SYGVQD (reference sequence). The CDR3 is 16 residues long. V was cut by 5 bases and J by 4 bases, with 18 bases left in between. The CDR3 nucleotides read TGCGCCAGCAGTCCTACAGTTGGGTTTGGGTACAATGAGCAGTTCTTC. Protein: CASSPTVGFGYNEQFF.

This chain connects TRBV7-9 to TRBJ2-3, with TRBD1 as a possible D gene (7 bases). The CDR3 sequence is 14 residues long. Trimming left V 3 bases short and J 3 bases short, with 10 bases between. Germline CDR1 is SEHNR and CDR2 is FQNEAQ (reference sequence). Here the CDR3 reads CASSLQGGTDTQYF. DNA for the CDR3: TGTGCCAGCAGCTTGCAGGGGGGAACAGATACGCAGTATTTT.

The chain is built from TRBV9 and TRBJ1-2; TRBD1 aligns across 7 bases. The CDR3 extends over 14 amino acids. CDR1 and CDR2 (germline): SGDLS, YYNGEE. Trimming removed 5 bases from V and 4 bases from J; junction bases left unmatched: 8. CDR3 loop: CASSARTGTYGYTF. The CDR3 coding sequence is TGTGCCAGCAGTGCAAGGACAGGTACCTATGGCTACACCTTC.

This clone appeared a few times. CDR3 nucleotides: TGTGCCAGCAGTCAGACCGACGGGATTCGGCCCCAGCATTTT. Protein product: CASSQTDGIRPQHF. V and J are TRBV7-9 and TRBJ1-5; D gene ambiguous. Germline V gene lookup returns CDR1 SEHNR and CDR2 FQNEAQ (reference sequence). V dropped 6 bases and J dropped 9 bases, with 18 bases sitting between them. The CDR3 sequence is 14 residues long. Full variable domain (rest looked up from reference TRBV7-9 and TRBJ1-5): DTGVSQNPRHKITKRGQNVTFRCDPISEHNRLYWYRQTLGQGPEFLTYFQNEAQLEKSRLLSDRFSAERPKGSFSTLEIQRTEQGDSAMYLCASSQTDGIRPQHFGDGTRLSIL.

The genes are TRBV9 and TRBJ1-2; D is uncertain. The V end was cut by 3 bases, the J end by 6 bases, with 6 bases between. The germline CDR1 and CDR2 sequences are SGDLS and YYNGEE. The CDR3 is made up of 11 amino acids. The DNA for the CDR3 is TGTGCCAGCAGCGATAGTAATGGCTACACCTTC. Its protein product is CASSDSNGYTF.